Included here is one T cell receptor (beta chain) sequence, with context. Under the authors' procedure: Amplified reference gene primers provided the basis for estimating nucleated cell counts. The assay was immunoSEQ multiplex PCR, and TCRdb's table has in-frame clones only and misses some. V and J calls and clone size are copied from that table; D and trimming were computed from the DNA. The data show 300,000 to 450,000 clones, about 90% seen once. This entry comes from a study of blood T cell repertoires in COVID-19. Study context: Donors in Cohort 3 who had recovered were those with two negative PCRs, healthcare professional clearance, or resolution of their symptoms. T cells, B-cell-depleted T cells, or PBMCs supplied cDNA or gDNA.

Participant ages covered 18 to 89 years across around 22 US areas. Germline V gene lookup returns CDR1 LGHNA and CDR2 YNFKEQ. The CDR3 runs to 16 residues. V was pared by 0 bases and J by 1 base, with 12 bases between. This receptor was obtained from a man between 35 and 55 years old in a cohort exposed to, infected with or recovered from COVID-19 (not recorded which). The sequenced material came from PBMCs or T cells enriched from blood (not recorded which). V usage is TRBV4-2 and J usage is TRBJ1-1; a possible D gene is TRBD1 (5 bases). CDR3 nucleotide sequence: TGTGCCAGCAGCCAAGAGCGGGCCGGGGGGAACACTGAAGCTTTCTTT. Protein sequence: CASSQERAGGNTEAFF.